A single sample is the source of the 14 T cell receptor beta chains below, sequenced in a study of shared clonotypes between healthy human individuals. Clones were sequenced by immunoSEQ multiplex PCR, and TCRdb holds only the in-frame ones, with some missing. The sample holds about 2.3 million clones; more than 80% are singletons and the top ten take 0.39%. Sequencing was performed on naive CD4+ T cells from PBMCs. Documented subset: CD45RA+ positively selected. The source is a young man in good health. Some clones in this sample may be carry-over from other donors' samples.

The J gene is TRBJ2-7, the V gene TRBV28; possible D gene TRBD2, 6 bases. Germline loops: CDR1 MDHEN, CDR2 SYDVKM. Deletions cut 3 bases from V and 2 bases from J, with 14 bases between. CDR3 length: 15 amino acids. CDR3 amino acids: CASSLSRRLAYEQYF. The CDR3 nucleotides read TGTGCCAGCAGTTTGTCCCGGAGACTAGCCTACGAGCAGTACTTC.

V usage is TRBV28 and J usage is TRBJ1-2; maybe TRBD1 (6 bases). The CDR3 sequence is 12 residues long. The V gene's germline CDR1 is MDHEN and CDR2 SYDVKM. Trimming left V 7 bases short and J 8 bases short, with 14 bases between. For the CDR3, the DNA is TGTGCCAGCACTCCCCAGGGGCTCGGCTACACCTTC. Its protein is CASTPQGLGYTF.

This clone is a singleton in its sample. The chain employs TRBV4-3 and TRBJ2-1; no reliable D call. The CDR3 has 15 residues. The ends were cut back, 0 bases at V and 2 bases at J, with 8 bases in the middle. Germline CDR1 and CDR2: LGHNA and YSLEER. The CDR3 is CASSQETGTYNEQFF. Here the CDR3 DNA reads TGCGCCAGCAGCCAAGAAACGGGCACCTACAATGAGCAGTTCTTC.

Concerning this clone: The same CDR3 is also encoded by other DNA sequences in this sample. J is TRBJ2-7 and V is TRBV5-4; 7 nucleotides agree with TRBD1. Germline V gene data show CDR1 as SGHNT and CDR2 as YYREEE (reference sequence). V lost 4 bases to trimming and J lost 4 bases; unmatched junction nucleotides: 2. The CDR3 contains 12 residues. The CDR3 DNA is TGTGCCAGCAGCCGGGACAGATACGAGCAGTACTTC. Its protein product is CASSRDRYEQYF.

CDR3 protein: CASSLGETYEQYF. Written as DNA, the CDR3 is TGTGCCAGCAGCTTAGGGGAGACCTACGAGCAGTACTTC. The V and J genes are TRBV11-2 and TRBJ2-7; D possibly corresponds to TRBD2 (5 bases). The CDR3 has 13 residues. From germline, CDR1 is SGHAT and CDR2 FQNNGV. V shed 1 base and J shed 2 bases, with 6 bases lying between them.

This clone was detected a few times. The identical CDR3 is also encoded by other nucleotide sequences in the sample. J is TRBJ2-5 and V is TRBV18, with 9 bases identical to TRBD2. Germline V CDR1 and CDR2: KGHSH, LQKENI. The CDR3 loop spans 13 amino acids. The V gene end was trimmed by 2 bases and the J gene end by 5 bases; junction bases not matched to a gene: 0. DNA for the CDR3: TGTGCCAGCTCACCAGGACTAGCGGAGACCCAGTACTTC. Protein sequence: CASSPGLAETQYF.

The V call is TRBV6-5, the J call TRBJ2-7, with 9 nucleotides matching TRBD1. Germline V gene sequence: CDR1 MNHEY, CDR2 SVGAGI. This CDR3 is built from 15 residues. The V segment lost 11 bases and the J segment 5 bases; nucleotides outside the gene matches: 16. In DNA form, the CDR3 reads TGTGCCGTCTCACCCGCCGGGACAGGGAACCACGAGCAGTACTTC. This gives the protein CAVSPAGTGNHEQYF.

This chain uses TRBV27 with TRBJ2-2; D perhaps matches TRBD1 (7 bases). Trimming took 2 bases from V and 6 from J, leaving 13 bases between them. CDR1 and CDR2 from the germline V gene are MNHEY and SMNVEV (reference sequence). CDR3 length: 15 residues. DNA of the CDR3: TGTGCCAGCAGTTTAGGACAGGAGGGGGCCGGGGAGCTGTTTTTT. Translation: CASSLGQEGAGELFF.

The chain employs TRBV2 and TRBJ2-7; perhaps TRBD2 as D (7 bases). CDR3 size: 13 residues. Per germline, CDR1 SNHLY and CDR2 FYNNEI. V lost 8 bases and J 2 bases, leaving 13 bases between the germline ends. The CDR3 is CASGGGLTYEQYF. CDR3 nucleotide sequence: TGTGCCAGCGGCGGGGGCCTAACCTACGAGCAGTACTTC.

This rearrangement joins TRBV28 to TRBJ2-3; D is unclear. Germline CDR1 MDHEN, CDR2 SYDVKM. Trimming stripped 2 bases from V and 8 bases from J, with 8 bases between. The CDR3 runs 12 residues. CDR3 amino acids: CASSLPVGTQYF. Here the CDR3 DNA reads TGTGCCAGCAGTTTACCTGTTGGTACGCAGTATTTT.

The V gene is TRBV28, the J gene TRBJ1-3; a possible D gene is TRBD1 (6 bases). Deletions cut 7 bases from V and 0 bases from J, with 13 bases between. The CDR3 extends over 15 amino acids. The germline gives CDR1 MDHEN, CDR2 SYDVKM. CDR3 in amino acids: CASMDRFDSGNTIYF. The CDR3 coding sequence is TGTGCCAGCATGGACAGATTTGACTCTGGAAACACCATATATTTT.

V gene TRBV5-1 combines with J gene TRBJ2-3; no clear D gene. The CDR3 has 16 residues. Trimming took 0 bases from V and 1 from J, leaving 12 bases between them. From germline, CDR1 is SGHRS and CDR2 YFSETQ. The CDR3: CASSLGARTRTDTQYF. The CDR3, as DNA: TGCGCCAGCAGCTTGGGGGCCCGCACACGCACAGATACGCAGTATTTT. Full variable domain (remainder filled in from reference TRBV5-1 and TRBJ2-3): KAGVTQTPRYLIKTRGQQVTLSCSPISGHRSVSWYQQTPGQGLQFLFEYFSETQRNKGNFPGRFSGRQFSNSRSEMNVSTLELGDSALYLCASSLGARTRTDTQYFGPGTRLTVL.

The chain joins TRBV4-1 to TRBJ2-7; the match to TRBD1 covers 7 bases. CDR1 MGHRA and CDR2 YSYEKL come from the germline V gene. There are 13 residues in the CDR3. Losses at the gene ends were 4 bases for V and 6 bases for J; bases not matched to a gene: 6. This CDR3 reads CASSRRGFGEQYF. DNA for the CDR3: TGCGCCAGCAGCCGCAGGGGGTTTGGCGAGCAGTACTTC.

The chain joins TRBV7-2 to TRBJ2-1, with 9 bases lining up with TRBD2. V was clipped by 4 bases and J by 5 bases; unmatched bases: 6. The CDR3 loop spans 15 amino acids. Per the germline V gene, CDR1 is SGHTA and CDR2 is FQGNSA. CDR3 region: CASSSRLAAHNEQFF. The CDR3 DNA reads TGTGCCAGCAGCTCCAGACTAGCGGCCCACAATGAGCAGTTCTTC.